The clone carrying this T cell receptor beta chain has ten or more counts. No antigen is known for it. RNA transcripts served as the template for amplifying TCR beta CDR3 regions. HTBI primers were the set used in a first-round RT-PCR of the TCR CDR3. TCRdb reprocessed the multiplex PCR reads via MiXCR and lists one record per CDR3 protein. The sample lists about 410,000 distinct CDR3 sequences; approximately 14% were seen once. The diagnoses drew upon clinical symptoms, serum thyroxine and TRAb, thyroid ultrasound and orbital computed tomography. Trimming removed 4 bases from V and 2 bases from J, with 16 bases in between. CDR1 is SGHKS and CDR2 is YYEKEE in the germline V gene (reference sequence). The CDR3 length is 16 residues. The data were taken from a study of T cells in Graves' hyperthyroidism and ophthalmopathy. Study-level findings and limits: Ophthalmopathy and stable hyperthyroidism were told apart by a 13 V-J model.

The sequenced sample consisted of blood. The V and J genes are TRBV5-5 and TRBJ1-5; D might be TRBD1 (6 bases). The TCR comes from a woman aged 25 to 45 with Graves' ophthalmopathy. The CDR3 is CASSPGHRLGNQPQHF. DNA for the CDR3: TGTGCCAGCAGCCCGGGACACCGGCTCGGCAATCAGCCCCAGCATTTT.